The 10 T cell receptor beta chains given below trace back to one sample, sequenced in a study of T cell responses to AZD1222 COVID-19 vaccine. Only in-frame clones appear in the TCRdb table, and some are missing; sequencing was by immunoSEQ multiplex PCR. The sample includes 85,000 to 130,000 clones, roughly nine tenths of them seen just once. The sequencing used peripheral blood, collected on day 0 of AZD1222 vaccination. The receptors stem from an adult in good health.

This clone was counted once. V usage is TRBV7-3 and J usage is TRBJ1-1; D is undetermined. The CDR3 is 13 residues long. CDR1 is SGHTA, CDR2 FQGTGA, per germline. Between the trimmed V and J ends, which lost 1 base and 4 bases, there was a span of 7 bases. The CDR3 here is CASSLKEGTEAFF. CDR3 DNA: TGTGCCAGCAGCTTAAAGGAGGGCACTGAAGCTTTCTTT.

The chain combines TRBV4-2 with TRBJ1-6; D might be TRBD1 (5 bases). This CDR3 comprises 17 residues. The ends were cut back, 1 base at V and 0 bases at J, with 10 bases in the middle. The germline V gene encodes CDR1 LGHNA and CDR2 YNFKEQ. CDR3 residues: CASSQVSGDSYNSPLHF. The CDR3 DNA sequence: TGTGCCAGCAGCCAAGTCTCGGGGGACTCCTATAATTCACCCCTCCACTTT.

The V gene is TRBV18, the J gene TRBJ1-5, with D uncertain. Germline V gene sequence: CDR1 KGHSH, CDR2 LQKENI. Trimming cost V 4 bases and J 0 bases, with 7 bases left between them. This CDR3 spans 14 amino acids. As DNA, the CDR3 is TGTGCCAGCTCACGGGCAGATAGCAATCAGCCCCAGCATTTT. It encodes CASSRADSNQPQHF. Drawing the rest from reference TRBV18 and TRBJ1-5, the complete variable domain is NAGVMQNPRHLVRRRGQEARLRCSPMKGHSHVYWYRQLPEEGLKFMVYLQKENIIDESGMPKERFSAEFPKEGPSILRIQQVVRGDSAAYFCASSRADSNQPQHFGDGTRLSIL.

V is TRBV11-2 and J is TRBJ2-2; D possibly corresponds to TRBD1 (6 bases). Germline V gives CDR1 SGHAT, CDR2 FQNNGV. The CDR3 sequence is 16 residues long. The ends were cut back, 5 bases at V and 0 bases at J, with 13 bases in the middle. CDR3 bases: TGTGCCAGCAGCCCCCGGACAGCAGCGAACACCGGGGAGCTGTTTTTT. This gives the protein CASSPRTAANTGELFF.

The rearrangement joins TRBV9 to TRBJ2-7, with TRBD1 matching 8 bases. The CDR3 is 15 amino acids. With V trimmed by 5 bases and J by 1 base, 8 bases remained unmatched. The germline V gene has CDR1 SGDLS and CDR2 YYNGEE. CDR3 DNA: TGTGCCAGCAGTGTGCCGGGACAGGAGTCCTACGAGCAGTACTTC. Translated, it gives CASSVPGQESYEQYF.

V usage is TRBV5-5 and J usage is TRBJ2-5, with 8 bases lining up with TRBD1. The CDR3 runs 15 residues. In germline, CDR1 is SGHKS, CDR2 YYEKEE (reference sequence). J gave up 5 bases and V 4 bases, and 10 bases lay outside the gene matches. As DNA, the CDR3 is TGTGCCAGCAGCCCCGGCAGGGGGCAAGGGGAGACCCAGTACTTC. Residues: CASSPGRGQGETQYF.

V gene TRBV7-9 combines with J gene TRBJ1-2, with D possibly TRBD1 on 6 matching bases. Germline V gene sequence: CDR1 SEHNR, CDR2 FQNEAQ (reference sequence). V lost 3 bases and J 4 bases, leaving 15 bases between the germline ends. This CDR3 comprises 15 residues. The CDR3 loop is CASSFPQGSGYGYTF. For the CDR3, the DNA is TGTGCCAGCAGCTTTCCACAGGGCTCAGGCTATGGCTACACCTTC.

The chain employs TRBV5-1 and TRBJ2-7; perhaps TRBD1 as D (5 bases). Germline V gives CDR1 SGHRS, CDR2 YFSETQ. V was trimmed by 1 base and J by 3 bases, leaving 14 bases between them. CDR3 length: 15 amino acids. The CDR3 sequence is CASSLKGSALYEQYF. The DNA of the CDR3 is TGCGCCAGCAGCTTGAAGGGGTCCGCTCTCTACGAGCAGTACTTC.

In its sample, this clone was seen once. This chain joins TRBV19 and TRBJ1-4, with 12 bases that match TRBD1. CDR1 is LNHDA and CDR2 is SQIVND in the germline V gene (reference sequence). There are 14 residues in the CDR3. V gave up 6 bases and J gave up 6 bases; unmatched junction bases: 2. The CDR3 region has the DNA TGTGCCAGTAGGGGGGACAGGGGGCATGAAAAACTGTTTTTT. It yields the protein CASRGDRGHEKLFF.

The chain has TRBV7-2 and TRBJ1-5; D gene ambiguous. The length of the CDR3 is 13 residues. V was shortened by 5 bases and J by 0 bases, with 5 bases between the two germline ends. The germline V gene encodes CDR1 SGHTA and CDR2 FQGNSA. CDR3 nucleotide sequence: TGTGCCAGCAGCCCCGTTAGCAATCAGCCCCAGCATTTT. Residues: CASSPVSNQPQHF.